This TCR beta chain was observed in a study of cytomegalovirus exposure and HLA in healthy donors. Study results and caveats: Later genetic work tied a missense DCLRE1C variant to beta-chain V and J trimming. CMV serostatus stood as the only immune exposure information on hand. Later on, an analysis found that several of the most significant clusters appeared to be linked to common viral pathogens, which included parvovirus B19.

Primers included in the PCR were 60 Vbeta and 13 Jbeta primers. TCRdb's table, derived via immunoSEQ multiplex PCR, lists solely in-frame clones and lacks some. The table has tens of thousands of clones, under 85% seen once. In regard to this clone: Its antigen is still unknown.

V shed 11 bases and J shed 2 bases, with 17 bases lying between them. From germline, CDR1 is LNHDA and CDR2 SQIVND (reference sequence). There are 14 residues in the CDR3. This rearrangement joins TRBV19 to TRBJ2-3; possible D gene TRBD2, 5 bases. Sequenced sample: PBMCs. This clonotype originated in a male donor in good health and CMV-seronegative. The DNA for the CDR3 is TGTGCCTCTGCCCCGAGGGCGCACACAGATACGCAGTATTTT. Its translation is CASAPRAHTDTQYF.